The next 6 T cell receptor beta chains were all read from a single sample in a study of T cells in Graves' hyperthyroidism and ophthalmopathy. What was amplified from RNA transcripts were TCR beta CDR3 regions. With the HTBI primer set, the TCR CDR3 went through a first round of RT-PCR. TCRdb reanalysed the multiplex PCR reads using MiXCR and keeps one entry per CDR3 protein. The table shows roughly 750,000 distinct CDR3 sequences, with around 17% occurring only once. Sequenced: blood. The receptors stem from a man aged 18-30 years with Graves' hyperthyroidism.

This clonotype was observed a few times. The rearrangement joins TRBV9 to TRBJ2-1, with 14 bases that match TRBD2. The length of the CDR3 is 17 residues. V lost 0 bases to trimming and J lost 6 bases; unmatched junction nucleotides: 5. In germline, CDR1 is SGDLS, CDR2 YYNGEE. In DNA, the CDR3 is TGTGCCAGCAGCGTAGGGGGACTAGCGGGAGTAGGCAATGAGCAGTTCTTC. It translates to CASSVGGLAGVGNEQFF. Drawing the rest from reference TRBV9 and TRBJ2-1, the complete variable domain is DSGVTQTPKHLITATGQRVTLRCSPRSGDLSVYWYQQSLDQGLQFLIQYYNGEERAKGNILERFSAQQFPDLHSELNLSSLELGDSALYFCASSVGGLAGVGNEQFFGPGTRLTVL.

Details on this clonotype: It may be a read error: a sequence one base away is much more abundant. V usage is TRBV28 and J usage is TRBJ2-7, with D possibly being TRBD2 (5 bases). Trimming left V 5 bases short and J 7 bases short, with 21 bases between. This CDR3 contains 15 residues. Germline V gene lookup returns CDR1 MDHEN and CDR2 SYDVKM. This chain's CDR3 is CASSPAGIATGEQYF. CDR3 bases: TGTGCCAGCAGTCCTGCCGGGATAGCGACCGGGGAGCAGTACTTC.

This clonotype was counted ten times or more. The chain carries TRBV7-8 and TRBJ2-7, with 8 bases aligning to TRBD1. V was pared by 2 bases and J by 4 bases, with 7 bases of the junction left unmatched. CDR3 length equals 15 residues. The germline gives CDR1 SGHVS, CDR2 FQNEAQ. The CDR3 DNA sequence: TGTGCCAGCAGCTTAAACTCCAGGGGGCGGTACGAGCAGTACTTC. Residues: CASSLNSRGRYEQYF.

This clonotype was picked up a small number of times. The V call is TRBV28, the J call TRBJ2-5, with a tentative D call TRBD1 (6 bases). Trimming stripped 7 bases from V and 1 base from J, with 19 bases between. The CDR3 sequence is 16 residues long. Germline V lookup: CDR1 MDHEN, CDR2 SYDVKM. CDR3 DNA sequence: TGTGCCAGCACTTGGGGGCTTCGGGCGGGCCAAGAGACCCAGTACTTC. Protein sequence: CASTWGLRAGQETQYF.

The gene calls are TRBV4-3 and TRBJ2-7; D is ambiguous. Trimming removed 0 bases from V and 4 bases from J, with 13 bases in between. CDR3 length equals 15 residues. From germline, CDR1 is LGHNA and CDR2 YSLEER. This CDR3 is CASSQDLSTDYEQYF. The CDR3 DNA sequence: TGCGCCAGCAGCCAAGATCTTAGTACAGATTACGAGCAGTACTTC.

This clonotype was picked up many times. The rearrangement uses TRBV18 and TRBJ2-7; D perhaps matches TRBD1 (5 bases). CDR3 length: 15 residues. The germline V and J ends were trimmed by 2 bases and 1 base, with 12 bases remaining between them. Germline CDR1 is KGHSH and CDR2 is LQKENI. CDR3 loop: CASSPVGRRSYEQYF. In DNA form, the CDR3 reads TGTGCCAGCTCACCAGTGGGGCGGCGGTCCTACGAGCAGTACTTC. The variable domain in full, completed from reference TRBV18 and TRBJ2-7, reads NAGVMQNPRHLVRRRGQEARLRCSPMKGHSHVYWYRQLPEEGLKFMVYLQKENIIDESGMPKERFSAEFPKEGPSILRIQQVVRGDSAAYFCASSPVGRRSYEQYFGPGTRLTVT.